This TCR beta chain was recovered during a study of cytomegalovirus exposure and HLA in healthy donors. General observations from the study: For most TCR sequences rarity was the rule, although some public TCRs occurred in many donors. Researchers reported that a few CMV-associated chains were confirmed in vitro as CMV antigen-specific.

This CDR3 has 13 residues. From germline, CDR1 is SQVTM and CDR2 ANQGSEA. V shed 4 bases and J shed 2 bases, with 11 bases lying between them. Assay: immunoSEQ multiplex PCR; the TCRdb copy retains only in-frame clones and omits some. This table has 110,000 or so clones, more than 75% appearing once. A word on this clone: As yet, its antigen is unknown.

The clonotype originates from a man aged 18 to 35 in good health and CMV-seronegative. V and J are TRBV29-1 and TRBJ1-1; the D gene is possibly TRBD1 (5 bases). Sequencing input: PBMCs. The DNA for the CDR3 is TGCAGCGTTGTGAAGGGGTCTAACACTGAAGCTTTCTTT. Protein: CSVVKGSNTEAFF. The complete variable domain, with remaining parts taken from reference TRBV29-1 and TRBJ1-1, reads SAVISQKPSRDICQRGTSLTIQCQVDSQVTMMFWYRQQPGQSLTLIATANQGSEATYESGFVIDKFPISRPNLTFSTLTVSNMSPEDSSIYLCSVVKGSNTEAFFGQGTRLTVV.